A single sample is the source of the 18 T cell receptor beta chains below, sequenced in a study of shared clonotypes between healthy human individuals. Method: immunoSEQ multiplex PCR; TCRdb's copy keeps in-frame clones and lacks some. This table has about 1.1 million clones, 75% to 80% appearing once. What was sequenced was memory CD4+ T cells from PBMCs. Subset of the sample: CD45RA-negative fraction. The receptors originated from a man younger than 35 in good health. Some clones in this sample may be carry-over from other donors' samples.

This clone was seen only a few times. The rearrangement links TRBV19 to TRBJ1-1; D not certain. Trimming stripped 7 bases from V and 6 bases from J, with 9 bases between. The length of the CDR3 is 11 residues. From germline, CDR1 is LNHDA and CDR2 SQIVND (reference sequence). CDR3 sequence reads: CASISFAEAFF. The CDR3 DNA follows: TGTGCCAGTATCTCCTTCGCTGAAGCTTTCTTT. The complete variable domain, with remaining parts taken from reference TRBV19 and TRBJ1-1, reads DGGITQSPKYLFRKEGQNVTLSCEQNLNHDAMYWYRQDPGQGLRLIYYSQIVNDFQKGDIAEGYSVSREKKESFPLTVTSAQKNPTAFYLCASISFAEAFFGQGTRLTVV.

The chain recombines TRBV4-1 with TRBJ2-3, with TRBD2 matching 9 bases. CDR3 size: 14 residues. Germline CDR1 is MGHRA and CDR2 is YSYEKL. V lost 5 bases to trimming and J lost 4 bases; unmatched junction nucleotides: 4. CDR3 nucleotides: TGCGCCAGCAGCTGGCGGGAGGGCGCAGATACGCAGTATTTT. Its protein is CASSWREGADTQYF.

This clone appeared a single time. The chain joins TRBV7-6 to TRBJ2-5; TRBD1 might be the D (6 bases). The CDR3 extends over 16 amino acids. Germline V CDR1 and CDR2: SGHVS, FNYEAQ. V lost 1 base, J lost 5 bases, and 17 bases lay in between. The CDR3 sequence is CASSLGSSGQWETQYF. CDR3 bases: TGTGCCAGCAGCTTAGGTTCTTCTGGACAGTGGGAGACCCAGTACTTC.

This chain uses TRBV21-1 with TRBJ1-3; the DNA was not compared with TRBD1, the D call given in the table. TRBV21-1 is classified as a pseudogene. The CDR3 is 15 amino acids. The CDR3 loop is CASSGPSTGGNTIYF. CDR3 in DNA: TGTGCCAGCAGCGGGCCCAGTACAGGTGGAAACACCATATATTTT.

The CDR3 nucleotides are TGCGCCAGCAGCCAGGACAGGATAAACACCATATATTTT. It codes for CASSQDRINTIYF. The V call is TRBV4-3, the J call TRBJ1-3, with 7 bases aligning to TRBD1. Germline loops: CDR1 LGHNA, CDR2 YSLEER. There are 13 residues in the CDR3. V dropped 3 bases and J dropped 6; count of bases not matched to a gene: 2.

The chain employs TRBV7-8 and TRBJ2-1; 11 nucleotides line up with TRBD2. V was clipped by 4 bases and J by 4 bases; unmatched bases: 6. The CDR3 contains 16 residues. Germline V CDR1 and CDR2: SGHVS, FQNEAQ. The DNA of the CDR3 is TGTGCCAGCAGCTCGGACCTAGCGGGAGGTTACAATGAGCAGTTCTTC. Amino acids: CASSSDLAGGYNEQFF. Together with reference TRBV7-8 and TRBJ2-1, the CDR3 gives the full variable domain: GAGVSQSPRYKVAKRGQDVALRCDPISGHVSLFWYQQALGQGPEFLTYFQNEAQLDKSGLPSDRFFAERPEGSVSTLKIQRTQQEDSAVYLCASSSDLAGGYNEQFFGPGTRLTVL.

J is TRBJ2-5 and V is TRBV5-1; maybe TRBD2 (5 bases). CDR1 and CDR2 from the germline V gene are SGHRS and YFSETQ. The CDR3 is 15 residues long. V lost 0 bases, J lost 5 bases, and 14 bases lay in between. The CDR3 DNA follows: TGCGCCAGCAGCTTGGGGACGGGAATTGATGAGACCCAGTACTTC. Translation gives CASSLGTGIDETQYF.

The chain couples TRBV27 to TRBJ1-1, with D possibly matching TRBD1 (6 bases). The germline V gene has CDR1 MNHEY and CDR2 SMNVEV (reference sequence). V lost 4 bases to trimming and J lost 4 bases, with 13 bases between them. This CDR3 region has 14 residues. In DNA form, the CDR3 reads TGTGCCAGCAGTTCGGGCAGGGGTGGCACTGAAGCTTTCTTT. Protein: CASSSGRGGTEAFF.

The rearrangement joins TRBV5-4 to TRBJ1-1, with D perhaps TRBD1 (6 bases). CDR1 is SGHNT and CDR2 is YYREEE in the germline V gene (reference sequence). V lost 0 bases to trimming and J lost 8 bases, with 17 bases between them. The CDR3 spans 15 residues. CDR3 region: CASSLGKGGLTEAFF. The CDR3 nucleotides read TGTGCCAGCAGCTTGGGAAAGGGGGGCTTGACAGAAGCTTTCTTT.

The rearrangement joins TRBV5-1 to TRBJ2-7; possibly TRBD1 for D (6 bases). Trimming took 3 bases from V and 6 from J, leaving 19 bases between them. The CDR3 covers 15 residues. The germline CDR1 and CDR2 sequences are SGHRS and YFSETQ. CDR3 region: CASSSGWGRVSEQYF. The DNA of the CDR3 is TGCGCCAGCAGCTCCGGGTGGGGGCGTGTATCCGAGCAGTACTTC. The full variable domain, with the rest looked up from reference TRBV5-1 and TRBJ2-7, is KAGVTQTPRYLIKTRGQQVTLSCSPISGHRSVSWYQQTPGQGLQFLFEYFSETQRNKGNFPGRFSGRQFSNSRSEMNVSTLELGDSALYLCASSSGWGRVSEQYFGPGTRLTVT.

J is TRBJ1-4 and V is TRBV28; the match to TRBD1 covers 10 bases. This CDR3 region has 14 residues. Germline V gene data show CDR1 as MDHEN and CDR2 as SYDVKM. Losses at the gene ends were 6 bases for V and 7 bases for J; bases not matched to a gene: 5. The CDR3: CASRTDRGPEKLFF. CDR3 nucleotide sequence: TGTGCCAGCAGAACCGACAGGGGGCCTGAAAAACTGTTTTTT.

The chain is built from TRBV20-1 and TRBJ2-1; a weak D match, TRBD1 (7 bases). Germline CDR1 reads DFQATT; CDR2 reads SNEGSKA (reference sequence). The CDR3 consists of 11 residues. V lost 8 bases and J 9 bases, leaving 14 bases between the germline ends. The CDR3 DNA reads TGCAGTATCAACAGGGGAGGTGAGCAGTTCTTC. It specifies CSINRGGEQFF.

The count of this clone is one. CDR3 loop: CASSPDHSATEAFF. As DNA, the CDR3 is TGTGCCAGCAGTCCCGATCATTCTGCCACTGAAGCTTTCTTT. The J gene is TRBJ1-1, the V gene TRBV6-6; D call uncertain. Germline V lookup: CDR1 MNHNY, CDR2 SVGAGI (reference sequence). The V and J ends lost 5 bases and 4 bases respectively, with 14 bases between them. The CDR3 is 14 residues long.

The chain recombines TRBV27 with TRBJ1-2, with D unresolved. Germline lookup yields CDR1 MNHEY and CDR2 SMNVEV (reference sequence). The germline V and J ends were trimmed by 2 bases and 1 base, with 5 bases remaining between them. There are 13 residues in the CDR3. The CDR3 loop reads CASSLRSNYGYTF. In nucleotides, the CDR3 is TGTGCCAGCAGTTTACGGAGTAACTATGGCTACACCTTC.

The table lists this clone with a count of one. This chain uses TRBV25-1 with TRBJ2-2, with a weak D call TRBD1 (6 bases). V lost 1 base to trimming and J lost 4 bases, with 13 bases between them. Germline CDR1 is MGHDK and CDR2 is SYGVNS. This CDR3 region has 16 residues. The CDR3 DNA reads as TGTGCCAGCAGTGAATTGGGGGCCACGGGCACCGGGGAGCTGTTTTTT. This encodes CASSELGATGTGELFF. Complete variable domain (other parts from reference TRBV25-1 and TRBJ2-2): EADIYQTPRYLVIGTGKKITLECSQTMGHDKMYWYQQDPGMELHLIHYSYGVNSTEKGDLSSESTVSRIRTEHFPLTLESARPSHTSQYLCASSELGATGTGELFFGEGSRLTVL.

This clone was found many times. Additional DNA sequences in this sample encode the identical CDR3. The chain links TRBV5-1 to TRBJ2-5, with no clear D. The V and J ends lost 0 bases and 0 bases respectively, with 0 bases between them. This CDR3 is built from 12 residues. CDR1 and CDR2 (germline): SGHRS, YFSETQ. CDR3 in DNA: TGCGCCAGCAGCTTGGACCAAGAGACCCAGTACTTC. Its protein product is CASSLDQETQYF.

The rearrangement links TRBV29-1 to TRBJ2-3; D could derive from TRBD1 or TRBD2 (5 bases each). Germline loops: CDR1 SQVTM, CDR2 ANQGSEA. The CDR3 extends over 14 amino acids. V lost 4 bases and J 2 bases, leaving 13 bases between the germline ends. CDR3 sequence reads: CSVAPGTNTDTQYF. CDR3 nucleotides: TGCAGCGTTGCCCCCGGGACCAACACAGATACGCAGTATTTT.

This rearrangement joins TRBV6-5 to TRBJ2-5; no reliable D call. V dropped 7 bases and J dropped 5 bases, with 20 bases sitting between them. This CDR3 has 15 residues. Germline loops: CDR1 MNHEY, CDR2 SVGAGI. The CDR3 DNA follows: TGTGCCAGCACCGACCCCGGCAGCCTCAGTGAGACCCAGTACTTC. Its translation is CASTDPGSLSETQYF.